A single sample gave rise to the 7 T cell receptor beta chains below, sequenced in a study of blood T cell repertoires in COVID-19 (dated by TCRdb to the early 2020s). Libraries were constructed by the immunoSEQ multiplex PCR assay. The clones in this table, taken by TCRdb from immuneACCESS, are in-frame only. Not every clone is retained; where verified, under half of the shortfall comes from an unresolved V gene, and the cause of the rest is unknown. The sample table holds approximately 260,000 clones, of which over 80% were seen once. 3.5% to 4.5% of the sample lies in the top ten. The sequenced sample was peripheral blood. The receptors were gathered from a woman in her forties with acute or convalescent COVID-19.

The chain carries TRBV11-2 and TRBJ2-7, with TRBD2 identical over 15 bases. V dropped 5 bases and J dropped 2; count of bases not matched to a gene: 13. The CDR3 loop spans 19 amino acids. The germline gives CDR1 SGHAT, CDR2 FQNNGV. CDR3 protein: CASSPAPGTSGGHTYEQYV. The CDR3 DNA follows: TGTGCCAGCAGCCCCGCACCCGGGACTAGCGGGGGGCACACCTACGAGCAGTACGTC.

The rearrangement links TRBV19 to TRBJ2-5; D unresolved. The V gene's germline CDR1 is LNHDA and CDR2 SQIVND (reference sequence). The V and J ends lost 1 base and 3 bases respectively, with 6 bases between them. The length of the CDR3 is 13 residues. This chain's CDR3 is CASSIGTEETQYF. CDR3 in DNA: TGTGCCAGTAGTATAGGTACAGAAGAGACCCAGTACTTC.

The chain joins TRBV5-6 to TRBJ1-1, with TRBD1 matching 8 bases. CDR3 length: 14 amino acids. In germline, CDR1 is SGHDT, CDR2 YYEEEE. J lost 5 bases, V lost 4 bases, and 7 bases had no gene match. CDR3 nucleotides: TGTGCCAGCAGCCCGCTCGGGGACAGGACTGAAGCTTTCTTT. It is translated as CASSPLGDRTEAFF.

The chain combines TRBV10-3 with TRBJ1-6; D perhaps matches TRBD1 (6 bases). CDR1 and CDR2 from the germline V gene are ENHRY and SYGVKD. This CDR3 region has 18 residues. V was cut by 4 bases and J by 2 bases, with 18 bases left in between. The DNA for the CDR3 is TGTGCCATCAGTGCAGGCGCAGGGGATGGAACCTATAATTCACCCCTCCACTTT. The encoded protein is CAISAGAGDGTYNSPLHF.

This clone appeared a single time. The chain has TRBV24-1 and TRBJ1-2; unclear D gene. V lost 4 bases to trimming and J lost 7 bases, with 9 bases between them. CDR1 KGHDR and CDR2 SFDVKD come from the germline V gene. The CDR3 is made up of 12 amino acids. The DNA of the CDR3 is TGTGCCACCAGTGACCCTCTAATTGGCTACACCTTC. Its protein product is CATSDPLIGYTF.

The rearrangement uses TRBV6-1 and TRBJ1-2; TRBD1 aligns across 8 bases. V dropped 1 base and J dropped 8; count of bases not matched to a gene: 6. Germline CDR1 MNHNS, CDR2 SASEGT. The CDR3 extends over 14 amino acids. The CDR3 coding sequence is TGTGCCAGCAGTGAAGGGACCCGGGACAGGGGCTACACCTTC. Translating it yields CASSEGTRDRGYTF.

The chain is built from TRBV12-5 and TRBJ1-1; D is unclear. Germline values: CDR1 LGHNT, CDR2 FRNRAP. The length of the CDR3 is 15 residues. V was cut by 3 bases and J by 1 base, with 12 bases left in between. The CDR3 loop is CASGLSRSSNTEAFF. Written as DNA, the CDR3 is TGTGCTAGTGGTTTAAGTCGGAGTTCGAACACTGAAGCTTTCTTT. Variable domain in full (rest from reference TRBV12-5 and TRBJ1-1): DARVTQTPRHKVTEMGQEVTMRCQPILGHNTVFWYRQTMMQGLELLAYFRNRAPLDDSGMPKDRFSAEMPDATLATLKIQPSEPRDSAVYFCASGLSRSSNTEAFFGQGTRLTVV.